The T cell receptor beta chain described here comes from a study of early T cells in non-severe SARS-CoV-2 infection (dated by TCRdb to the early 2020s). Some background on the complete study: Bulk RNA from unsorted whole blood was used for TCR sequencing, so alpha and beta chains could not be paired.

Overall study results and their limits: VDJdb matching was skewed toward anti-spike CD8 responses and likely underestimated virus-specific expansions, missing private and CD4 specificities.

A word on this clonotype: No cognate antigen has been identified for it. Base-call qualities are not available, and no considerably larger clone is one nucleotide away.

Library method: 5' RACE. Sequencer: NextSeq 500. To correct for sequencing error and PCR bias, the TCR library protocol tagged individual cDNA molecules with unique molecular identifiers. Sequencing covered both TCR alpha and beta chains, and within each sample the abundances of alpha and beta sequences were tightly co-correlated. In the authors' own workflow: Decombinator V4 was used to perform V gene, J gene and CDR3 annotation of TCR sequences. Expanded TCRs were defined as changing significantly between any two time points under a Poisson model with p below 0.0001. TCR abundances were normalised to the total number of TCRs sequenced per sample and expressed as counts per million. TRAV1-2 paired with TRAJ12, TRAJ20 or TRAJ33 defined MAIT TCRs, while TRAV10 paired with TRAJ18 defined iNKT TCRs. VDJdb, accessed 1 November 2021, was searched for CMV, EBV and SARS-CoV-2 annotated TCRs, excluding TCRs annotated for multiple antigens. Clones were called with MiXCR by TCRdb after fastp trimmed the public reads at Q25, and only in-frame beta chains were retained. Each CDR3 protein appears once, grouped with its most common genes and DNA. The V and J calls shown here were made by TCRdb, not taken from the authors' results. In all, the sample holds 56,000 or so distinct CDR3 sequences, and roughly 8% of those were seen once. Roughly 4.2% of the sample is held by the ten biggest clonotypes.

The study was a case-control design nested within a healthcare worker cohort in London, UK, with weekly nasopharyngeal swab PCR tests and blood sampling. Healthcare workers were recruited between 23 and 31 March 2020, during the week of the UK lockdown, and were followed weekly for up to about 15 weeks. The CDR3 contains 13 residues, cysteine and phenylalanine counted. The sequence is cut down to CDR3 DNA, 39 bases in frame from base 1. CDR1 and CDR2 (DFQATT, SNEGSKA) derive from the germline V gene (reference sequence). At the junction V is shortened by 5 bases and J by 4 bases; bases outside the gene matches: 7.

Sequencing was performed on whole blood. The chain is made from TRBV20-1 and TRBJ2-5, with TRBD1 matching 7 junction bases. This receptor was identified in an adult who was a healthcare worker with PCR-confirmed SARS-CoV-2 infection or an uninfected control (not recorded which). The CDR3 here reads CSAPRQGRETQYF. The nucleotides read TGCAGTGCTCCCCGACAGGGACGAGAGACCCAGTACTTC.